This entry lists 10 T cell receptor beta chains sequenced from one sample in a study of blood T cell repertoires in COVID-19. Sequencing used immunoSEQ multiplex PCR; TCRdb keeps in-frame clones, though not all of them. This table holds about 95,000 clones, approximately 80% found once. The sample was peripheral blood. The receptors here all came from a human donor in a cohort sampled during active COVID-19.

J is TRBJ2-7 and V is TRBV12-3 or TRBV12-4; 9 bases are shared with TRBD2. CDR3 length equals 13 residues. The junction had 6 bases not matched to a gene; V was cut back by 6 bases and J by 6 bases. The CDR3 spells CASRAGGPGEQYF. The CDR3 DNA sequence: TGTGCCAGCAGGGCGGGAGGGCCTGGCGAGCAGTACTTC.

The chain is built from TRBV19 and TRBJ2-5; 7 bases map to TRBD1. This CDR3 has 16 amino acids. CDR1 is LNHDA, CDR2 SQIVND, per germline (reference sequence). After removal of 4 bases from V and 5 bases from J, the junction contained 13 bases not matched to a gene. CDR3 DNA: TGTGCCAGTAGTAACCCCGGACAGGCCTTAGGCGAGACCCAGTACTTC. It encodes CASSNPGQALGETQYF.

The CDR3 sequence is CASSVRAGATVNEQFF. The CDR3 bases are TGTGCCAGCAGCGTTCGAGCGGGAGCGACGGTAAATGAGCAGTTCTTC. The rearrangement joins TRBV9 to TRBJ2-1, with TRBD2 matching 8 bases. CDR1 is SGDLS and CDR2 is YYNGEE in the germline V gene. The CDR3 has 16 residues. V lost 2 bases and J lost 7; bases outside the gene matches: 11.

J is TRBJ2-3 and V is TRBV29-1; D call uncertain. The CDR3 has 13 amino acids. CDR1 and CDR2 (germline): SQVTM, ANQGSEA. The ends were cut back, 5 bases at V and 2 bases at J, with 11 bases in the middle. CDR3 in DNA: TGCAGCGTTAGAACTGGTTACACAGATACGCAGTATTTT. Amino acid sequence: CSVRTGYTDTQYF.

The CDR3 DNA is TGTGCCAGCAGTGAAGGGACAGGGCTTATGAACACTGAAGCTTTCTTT. Protein: CASSEGTGLMNTEAFF. The V call is TRBV6-1, the J call TRBJ1-1, with 8 bases fitting TRBD1. V trimming: 1 base; J trimming: 0 bases; junction bases outside the gene matches: 4. This CDR3 comprises 16 residues. The germline V gene has CDR1 MNHNS and CDR2 SASEGT.

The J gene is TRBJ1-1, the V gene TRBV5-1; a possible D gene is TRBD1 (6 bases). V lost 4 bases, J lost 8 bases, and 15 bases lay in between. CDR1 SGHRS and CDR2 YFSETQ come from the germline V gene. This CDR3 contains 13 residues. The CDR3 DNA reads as TGCGCCAGCAGCGTAGAACTAGGGACAGAAGCTTTCTTT. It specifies CASSVELGTEAFF. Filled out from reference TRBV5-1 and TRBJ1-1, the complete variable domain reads KAGVTQTPRYLIKTRGQQVTLSCSPISGHRSVSWYQQTPGQGLQFLFEYFSETQRNKGNFPGRFSGRQFSNSRSEMNVSTLELGDSALYLCASSVELGTEAFFGQGTRLTVV.

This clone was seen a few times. The CDR3 spells CASSGPGGNYGYTF. The CDR3 region has the DNA TGTGCCAGCAGCGGCCCTGGAGGTAACTATGGCTACACCTTC. The V and J genes are TRBV9 and TRBJ1-2; D gene uncertain. Germline assignment: CDR1 SGDLS and CDR2 YYNGEE. The CDR3 is made up of 14 amino acids. V lost 3 bases, J lost 1 base, and 10 bases lay in between.

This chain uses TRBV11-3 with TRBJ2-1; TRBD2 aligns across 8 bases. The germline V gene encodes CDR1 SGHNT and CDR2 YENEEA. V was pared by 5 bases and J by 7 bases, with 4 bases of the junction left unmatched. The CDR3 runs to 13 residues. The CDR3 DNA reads TGTGCCAGCAGCCCCGGGACTAGTAATGAGCAGTTCTTC. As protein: CASSPGTSNEQFF. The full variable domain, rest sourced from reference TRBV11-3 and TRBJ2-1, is EAGVVQSPRYKIIEKKQPVAFWCNPISGHNTLYWYLQNLGQGPELLIRYENEEAVDDSQLPKDRFSAERLKGVDSTLKIQPAELGDSAVYLCASSPGTSNEQFFGPGTRLTVL.

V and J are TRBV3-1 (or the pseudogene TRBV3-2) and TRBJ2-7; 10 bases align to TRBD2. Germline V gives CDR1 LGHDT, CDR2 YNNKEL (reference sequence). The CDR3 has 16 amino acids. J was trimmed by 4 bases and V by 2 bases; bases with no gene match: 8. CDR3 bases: TGTGCCAGCAGCCAACAGAGGGGACTAGCGCAGTACGAGCAGTACTTC. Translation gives CASSQQRGLAQYEQYF.

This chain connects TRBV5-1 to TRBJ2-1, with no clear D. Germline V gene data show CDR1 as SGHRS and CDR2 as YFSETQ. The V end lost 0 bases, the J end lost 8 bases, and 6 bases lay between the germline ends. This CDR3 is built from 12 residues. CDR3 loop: CASSLGQYEQFF. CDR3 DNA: TGCGCCAGCAGCTTGGGGCAATATGAGCAGTTCTTC.